This T cell receptor (beta chain) was documented in a study of blood T cell repertoires in COVID-19. Study at large: Whether acute or convalescent, the COVID-19 samples came from the United States, Italy and Spain. T cells, B-cell-depleted T cells, or PBMCs provided the cDNA or gDNA that served as material.

This clone occurred a few times. The V and J ends lost 8 bases and 2 bases, in that order; junction bases with no gene match: 3. Germline lookup yields CDR1 SNHLY and CDR2 FYNNEI. The CDR3 is made up of 15 amino acids. As processed by the authors: Using reference gene primer amplification, nucleated cell counts were estimated. Some clones are missing from TCRdb's copy, which holds only in-frame ones; the method was immunoSEQ multiplex PCR. V, J and clone size are those of that table, while D and trimming were read from the DNA. The sample shows around 200,000 clones, roughly 86% of them seen only once.

The source material was peripheral blood. The receptor comes from a man between 65 and 85 years old with acute or convalescent COVID-19. This chain connects TRBV2 to TRBJ1-4; 12 bases map to TRBD1. CDR3 DNA sequence: TGTGCCAGCTCGGGACAGGGGGCGACTAATGAAAAACTGTTTTTT. Protein product: CASSGQGATNEKLFF. Filled out from reference TRBV2 and TRBJ1-4, the complete variable domain reads EPEVTQTPSHQVTQMGQEVILRCVPISNHLYFYWYRQILGQKVEFLVSFYNNEISEKSEIFDDQFSVERPDGSNFTLKIRSTKLEDSAMYFCASSGQGATNEKLFFGSGTQLSVL.